One sample yielded the 22 T cell receptor beta chains listed below, sequenced in a study of radiation and T cells in renal cell carcinoma. Produced via immunoSEQ multiplex PCR; TCRdb's table is partial and in-frame only. The sample yields just over 15,000 clones, around three fifths seen once. The sample's treatment: 15 Gy SBRT to primary tumor, nephrectomy 4 weeks later. Sequenced material: tumor tissue, taken from a patient whose treatment included radiotherapy and nephrectomy. These receptors were obtained from a woman between 65 and 79 years old with renal cell carcinoma.

As for this clone: One junction end does not reproduce the germline sequence, and a read error may be involved. V usage is TRBV5-3 and J usage is TRBJ2-7; D gene ambiguous. TRBV5-3 is noted as an ORF with a role that remains uncertain. This CDR3 contains 11 residues. The CDR3 region is CASSSSYEQYF. The CDR3 DNA follows: TGTGCCAGCAGCTCTAGCTACGAGCAGTACTTC.

The rearrangement joins TRBV27 to TRBJ1-3; D is perhaps TRBD1 (5 bases). Germline V gene sequence: CDR1 MNHEY, CDR2 SMNVEV (reference sequence). Trimming took 6 bases from V and 0 from J, leaving 9 bases between them. This CDR3 is 14 amino acids long. The CDR3 region has the DNA TGTGCCAGCAGCCTGACAGTCTCTGGAAACACCATATATTTT. Amino acid sequence: CASSLTVSGNTIYF.

This chain joins TRBV29-1 and TRBJ2-6; D gene uncertain. The CDR3 sequence is 13 residues long. CDR1 is SQVTM, CDR2 ANQGSEA, per germline. Trimming took off 5 bases at V and 2 bases at J, with 7 bases between the two ends. DNA for the CDR3: TGCAGCGTTAGGGATCCTGGGGCCAACGTCCTGACTTTC. This codes for CSVRDPGANVLTF.

The CDR3: CASSTGGAEREKLFF. The CDR3 bases are TGTGCCAGCAGTACAGGGGGCGCAGAACGGGAAAAACTGTTTTTT. V gene TRBV9 combines with J gene TRBJ1-4, with TRBD1 matching 9 bases. Per germline, CDR1 SGDLS and CDR2 YYNGEE. This CDR3 is 15 amino acids long. V lost 5 bases, J lost 8 bases, and 10 bases stayed unmatched.

This chain uses TRBV5-5 with TRBJ1-1, with D unclear. CDR3 length equals 14 residues. The germline V gene encodes CDR1 SGHKS and CDR2 YYEKEE (reference sequence). Trimming pared 1 base from V and 7 bases from J, leaving 14 bases between. The CDR3 region has the DNA TGTGCCAGCAGCTTGTGGCAGGCGAAGGGTGAAGCTTTCTTT. Translation gives CASSLWQAKGEAFF.

This chain uses TRBV5-4 with TRBJ1-2; D perhaps matches TRBD1 (6 bases). Germline-derived CDR1 and CDR2 are SGHNT and YYREEE (reference sequence). V was clipped by 6 bases and J by 3 bases, with 24 bases between them. The CDR3 runs to 17 residues. The CDR3 sequence is CASTGGTQKESYYGYTF. CDR3 sequence (DNA): TGTGCCAGCACCGGGGGCACACAAAAGGAGTCTTACTATGGCTACACCTTC.

The chain couples TRBV7-6 to TRBJ2-3, with 10 bases that match TRBD2. This CDR3 spans 17 amino acids. V was pared by 5 bases and J by 2 bases, with 10 bases of the junction left unmatched. Germline V gives CDR1 SGHVS, CDR2 FNYEAQ. The CDR3, as DNA: TGTGCCAGCAGCCCCCGTCCTAGCGGGGGTTCCACAGATACGCAGTATTTT. It is translated as CASSPRPSGGSTDTQYF.

The chain links TRBV5-1 to TRBJ2-5; a possible D gene is TRBD1 (5 bases). V lost 1 base and J lost 5, with 15 bases in between. Germline CDR1 SGHRS, CDR2 YFSETQ. This CDR3 is 15 amino acids long. The CDR3 DNA reads TGCGCCAGCAGCTTGAGGGGCCAGGCGAAGGAGACCCAGTACTTC. Protein product: CASSLRGQAKETQYF.

The chain recombines TRBV10-3 with TRBJ2-5; 12 bases line up with TRBD2. CDR3 length: 17 amino acids. CDR1 and CDR2 from the germline V gene are ENHRY and SYGVKD. V trimming: 3 bases; J trimming: 0 bases; junction bases outside the gene matches: 5. The CDR3 loop reads CAISDPSGGAYQETQYF. The CDR3, as DNA: TGTGCCATCAGTGACCCTAGCGGGGGGGCTTACCAAGAGACCCAGTACTTC.

This chain connects TRBV6-6 to TRBJ2-7; D is uncertain. V lost 6 bases and J lost 3, with 12 bases in between. This CDR3 is 13 amino acids long. Germline CDR1 reads MNHNY; CDR2 reads SVGAGI (reference sequence). The CDR3 DNA is TGTGCCAGCAGGAGCTGGTGGGACTACGAGCAGTACTTC. It specifies CASRSWWDYEQYF.

CDR3 residues: CASSYGVNYGYTF. The CDR3 DNA reads as TGTGCCAGCAGTTATGGGGTTAACTATGGCTACACCTTC. The chain couples TRBV6-5 to TRBJ1-2; D is ambiguous. CDR3 length: 13 amino acids. Germline V lookup: CDR1 MNHEY, CDR2 SVGAGI. With 3 bases removed from V and 1 base from J, the gap between germline ends came to 6 bases.

The CDR3 nucleotides read TGCGCCAGCAGCCAACTCGCCCAGGGGTCGGCAGATACGCAGTATTTT. Protein sequence: CASSQLAQGSADTQYF. This chain uses TRBV4-1 with TRBJ2-3, with D possibly being TRBD1 (6 bases). Germline CDR1 reads MGHRA; CDR2 reads YSYEKL. The CDR3 sequence is 16 residues long. Trimming stripped 2 bases from V and 4 bases from J, with 16 bases between.

The V gene is TRBV7-9, the J gene TRBJ2-3, with TRBD1 identical over 8 bases. This CDR3 region has 15 residues. Per germline, CDR1 SEHNR and CDR2 FQNEAQ (reference sequence). Trimming took 4 bases from V and 3 from J; bases not matched to a gene: 6. The CDR3 nucleotides read TGTGCCAGCAGCTCCACCGGACAGGGAACAGATACGCAGTATTTT. Translated, it gives CASSSTGQGTDTQYF.

The sample holds a few counts of this clone. This chain links TRBV7-9 with TRBJ1-4; D call uncertain. The CDR3 is made up of 13 amino acids. Germline-derived CDR1 and CDR2 are SEHNR and FQNEAQ (reference sequence). V dropped 5 bases and J dropped 4 bases, with 8 bases sitting between them. The CDR3 region has the DNA TGTGCCAGCAGCCTAGAGCTTAATGAAAAACTGTTTTTT. Protein: CASSLELNEKLFF.

The chain employs TRBV5-1 and TRBJ1-5, with TRBD1 matching 7 bases. J lost 1 base, V lost 4 bases, and 11 bases had no gene match. This CDR3 has 17 residues. Germline CDR1 reads SGHRS; CDR2 reads YFSETQ. The CDR3 nucleotides are TGCGCCAGCAGCCTGGAGGGCTTAGGGGGCAGCAATCAGCCCCAGCATTTT. Translated: CASSLEGLGGSNQPQHF.

This chain uses TRBV30 with TRBJ1-5; possible D gene TRBD1, 6 bases. Looked up from germline, CDR1 is GTSNPN and CDR2 is SVGIG (reference sequence). V lost 3 bases and J lost 1, with 7 bases in between. The length of the CDR3 is 13 residues. The CDR3 nucleotides read TGTGCCTGGAGACAGGGCAGCAATCAGCCCCAGCATTTT. Its translation: CAWRQGSNQPQHF.

V gene TRBV7-2 combines with J gene TRBJ2-1; a possible D gene is TRBD2 (5 bases). The CDR3 extends over 17 amino acids. Trimming pared 2 bases from V and 5 bases from J, leaving 19 bases between. CDR1 and CDR2 (germline): SGHTA, FQGNSA. The CDR3 reads CASSLPELVGAHNEQFF. Here the CDR3 DNA reads TGTGCCAGCAGCTTACCTGAACTAGTGGGCGCTCACAATGAGCAGTTCTTC.

The chain employs TRBV6-1 and TRBJ1-5, with 9 positions matching TRBD1. The CDR3 totals 15 residues. Germline V gene data show CDR1 as MNHNS and CDR2 as SASEGT. The V and J ends lost 5 bases and 3 bases, in that order; junction bases with no gene match: 5. The CDR3 region is CASSSDRGFNQPQHF. CDR3 DNA sequence: TGTGCCAGCAGTTCGGACAGGGGCTTCAATCAGCCCCAGCATTTT.

The genes are TRBV29-1 and TRBJ1-3, with D hard to call. V lost 5 bases, J lost 4 bases, and 18 bases lay in between. Germline V gene lookup returns CDR1 SQVTM and CDR2 ANQGSEA. CDR3 size: 15 residues. The CDR3 reads CSVIPTGGEGNTIYF. CDR3 DNA: TGCAGCGTTATTCCCACTGGTGGAGAAGGAAACACCATATATTTT.

This clone was detected only a few times. The CDR3 region has the DNA TGTGCCAGCAGCTACAGAGGTTCACCCCTCCACTTT. It is translated as CASSYRGSPLHF. The V call is TRBV5-6, the J call TRBJ1-6; D not resolved. This CDR3 is built from 12 residues. Trimming took off 3 bases at V and 9 bases at J, with 7 bases between the two ends. Per germline, CDR1 SGHDT and CDR2 YYEEEE. Supplemented by reference TRBV5-6 and TRBJ1-6, the full variable domain reads DAGVTQSPTHLIKTRGQQVTLRCSPKSGHDTVSWYQQALGQGPQFIFQYYEEEERQRGNFPDRFSGHQFPNYSSELNVNALLLGDSALYLCASSYRGSPLHFGNGTRLTVT.

J is TRBJ1-1 and V is TRBV18, with a tentative D call TRBD1 (5 bases). Germline V CDR1 and CDR2: KGHSH, LQKENI. V lost 0 bases, J lost 6 bases, and 20 bases lay in between. The CDR3 length is 17 residues. As DNA, the CDR3 is TGTGCCAGCTCACCACCGGGGTCCGCAGGGTTCGGCGCTGAAGCTTTCTTT. Protein product: CASSPPGSAGFGAEAFF.

This clone came up a few times. The chain is built from TRBV15 and TRBJ2-7, with TRBD1 matching over 10 bases. Germline V gives CDR1 LNHNV, CDR2 YYDKDF (reference sequence). V lost 6 bases to trimming and J lost 3 bases; unmatched junction nucleotides: 2. The CDR3 contains 13 residues. As DNA, the CDR3 is TGTGCCACCAGAGGACAGGGGGTCTACGAGCAGTACTTC. Its translation: CATRGQGVYEQYF.